These 23 T cell receptor beta chains share one sample of origin, sequenced in a study of blood T cell repertoires in COVID-19. Generated by immunoSEQ multiplex PCR, the TCRdb table keeps only in-frame clones and is missing some. The sample has 250,000 or so clones; about 86% are singletons. The source material was peripheral blood. Receptors originate from a man older than 75 with acute or convalescent COVID-19.

The DNA for the CDR3 is TGTGCCAGCAGTGTTACGTACAGGGCTTACGAGCAGTACTTC. Translation gives CASSVTYRAYEQYF. The chain couples TRBV2 to TRBJ2-7; D is possibly TRBD1 (6 bases). Germline V gene sequence: CDR1 SNHLY, CDR2 FYNNEI. This CDR3 region has 14 residues. Trimming cost V 4 bases and J 4 bases, with 14 bases left between them.

This clone occurred once. The V gene is TRBV5-6, the J gene TRBJ1-5, with D unclear. CDR1 and CDR2 from the germline V gene are SGHDT and YYEEEE. This CDR3 has 16 amino acids. V gave up 4 bases and J gave up 6 bases, with 20 bases separating them. CDR3 residues: CASSRRVGTSGQPQHF. The DNA of the CDR3 is TGTGCCAGCAGCCGGAGGGTGGGAACCAGTGGTCAGCCCCAGCATTTT.

The chain employs TRBV6-5 and TRBJ1-3; TRBD1 matches 10 bases. The CDR3 runs 16 residues. Germline V lookup: CDR1 MNHEY, CDR2 SVGAGI. Unmatched junction bases numbered 7, after V lost 4 bases and J lost 4 bases. The CDR3: CASSLTGTGAGNTIYF. The CDR3 DNA reads as TGTGCCAGCAGTTTGACGGGGACAGGGGCCGGAAACACCATATATTTT.

The chain links TRBV7-8 to TRBJ2-7, with D possibly being TRBD1 (5 bases). Germline CDR1 is SGHVS and CDR2 is FQNEAQ. The CDR3 sequence is 14 residues long. V gave up 5 bases and J gave up 5 bases, with 16 bases separating them. Here the CDR3 DNA reads TGTGCCAGCAGCCCTAGGGGTGCTCGGAACGAGCAGTACTTC. It is translated as CASSPRGARNEQYF. Drawing the rest from reference TRBV7-8 and TRBJ2-7, the complete variable domain is GAGVSQSPRYKVAKRGQDVALRCDPISGHVSLFWYQQALGQGPEFLTYFQNEAQLDKSGLPSDRFFAERPEGSVSTLKIQRTQQEDSAVYLCASSPRGARNEQYFGPGTRLTVT.

The V gene is TRBV6-2 or TRBV6-3, the J gene TRBJ2-1; TRBD2 matches 12 bases. The CDR3 covers 16 residues. V shed 2 bases and J 9 bases; nucleotides not matched to a gene: 8. In germline, CDR1 is MNHEY, CDR2 SVGEGT. For the CDR3, the DNA is TGTGCCAGCAGTTACGGCCTAGCGGGGGGGCTGTCTGAGCAGTTCTTC. Encoded protein: CASSYGLAGGLSEQFF.

This sequence joins TRBV2 and TRBJ1-5; TRBD1 might be the D (6 bases). V shed 3 bases and J shed 3 bases, with 15 bases lying between them. The CDR3 sequence is 16 residues long. Germline assignment: CDR1 SNHLY and CDR2 FYNNEI. The DNA of the CDR3 is TGTGCCAGCAGTGAGTGGGGGCAGGGGATCAATCAGCCCCAGCATTTT. Translation gives CASSEWGQGINQPQHF.

The V call is TRBV10-2, the J call TRBJ2-2; possibly TRBD1 for D (5 bases). The germline CDR1 and CDR2 sequences are WSHSY and SAAADI. V gave up 5 bases and J gave up 5 bases, with 9 bases separating them. The CDR3 runs to 13 residues. CDR3 residues: CASSSQGTGELFF. The CDR3 DNA follows: TGCGCCAGCAGTAGTCAGGGTACCGGGGAGCTGTTTTTT.

This clone was found once. The V call is TRBV11-3, the J call TRBJ2-1; TRBD2 agrees at 9 bases. Looked up from germline, CDR1 is SGHNT and CDR2 is YENEEA. The V and J ends lost 1 base and 6 bases, in that order; junction bases with no gene match: 7. This CDR3 is built from 16 residues. The CDR3 bases are TGTGCCAGCAGCTTAGGTCATGGCGGGAGGGCCAATGAGCAGTTCTTC. It specifies CASSLGHGGRANEQFF.

This clone was detected a few times. This chain joins TRBV5-1 and TRBJ1-2; 8 bases are a match to TRBD1. The CDR3 covers 13 residues. Germline assignment: CDR1 SGHRS and CDR2 YFSETQ. V gave up 2 bases and J gave up 6 bases; unmatched junction bases: 3. This CDR3 reads CASSFQGANGYTF. The CDR3 bases are TGCGCCAGCAGCTTCCAGGGGGCGAATGGCTACACCTTC.

This clone has a single count. The V call is TRBV11-3, the J call TRBJ1-1; D call uncertain. This CDR3 is 12 amino acids long. Between the trimmed V and J ends, which lost 5 bases and 11 bases, there was a span of 15 bases. The germline CDR1 and CDR2 sequences are SGHNT and YENEEA. The DNA for the CDR3 is TGTGCCAGCAGCAAATCGGACGGGAATGCTTTCTTT. The encoded protein is CASSKSDGNAFF.

This clone was counted only a few times. The V call is TRBV7-8, the J call TRBJ1-2; a weak D match, TRBD1 (6 bases). The V gene lost 3 bases and the J gene lost 7 bases, with 18 bases spanning the gap. Germline assignment: CDR1 SGHVS and CDR2 FQNEAQ. This CDR3 is built from 15 residues. DNA of the CDR3: TGTGCCAGCAGCTTCGGCGACAGGCTACGCGTTGGCTACACCTTC. Its translation is CASSFGDRLRVGYTF.

The V gene is TRBV7-2, the J gene TRBJ1-6, with TRBD1 as a possible D gene (5 bases). The CDR3 loop spans 13 amino acids. Trimming cost V 5 bases and J 7 bases, with 9 bases left between them. The germline V gene encodes CDR1 SGHTA and CDR2 FQGNSA. CDR3 residues: CASSAAGNSPLHF. CDR3 sequence (DNA): TGTGCCAGCAGCGCGGCAGGGAATTCACCCCTCCACTTT.

The J gene is TRBJ2-3, the V gene TRBV24-1; possible D gene TRBD2, 5 bases. Trimming pared 3 bases from V and 2 bases from J, leaving 11 bases between. Germline values: CDR1 KGHDR, CDR2 SFDVKD. The CDR3 covers 15 residues. CDR3 loop: CATSDGGGNTDTQYF. The CDR3 bases are TGTGCCACCAGTGATGGAGGAGGAAACACAGATACGCAGTATTTT.

The chain employs TRBV28 and TRBJ2-2; a possible D gene is TRBD1 (5 bases). The CDR3 consists of 15 residues. Trimming took off 6 bases at V and 2 bases at J, with 13 bases between the two ends. CDR1 is MDHEN, CDR2 SYDVKM, per germline. The CDR3 DNA sequence: TGTGCCAGCAGCTTGGGGCAGCTAAACACCGGGGAGCTGTTTTTT. Translating gives CASSLGQLNTGELFF.

The V gene is TRBV6-5, the J gene TRBJ2-7; D is undetermined. This CDR3 comprises 11 residues. Germline V CDR1 and CDR2: MNHEY, SVGAGI. V was trimmed by 6 bases and J by 3 bases, leaving 6 bases between them. The CDR3: CASSQLYEQYF. The DNA of the CDR3 is TGTGCCAGCAGCCAACTCTACGAGCAGTACTTC.

This clone was observed a handful of times. The chain combines TRBV24-1 with TRBJ2-7; 9 bases agree with TRBD1. Per germline, CDR1 KGHDR and CDR2 SFDVKD. The CDR3 sequence is 16 residues long. V gave up 2 bases and J gave up 5 bases; unmatched junction bases: 9. The CDR3 sequence: CATSDSSAGQGHEQYF. The CDR3 DNA follows: TGTGCCACCAGTGATTCATCCGCCGGACAGGGGCACGAGCAGTACTTC.

The rearrangement links TRBV28 to TRBJ1-4; D is uncertain. Germline V CDR1 and CDR2: MDHEN, SYDVKM. Trimming cost V 6 bases and J 0 bases, with 8 bases left between them. The CDR3 length is 14 residues. The CDR3 DNA follows: TGTGCCAGCAGGCTAGGAGCAACTAATGAAAAACTGTTTTTT. Its protein product is CASRLGATNEKLFF.

The chain combines TRBV4-1 with TRBJ2-7; D gene unclear. Germline loops: CDR1 MGHRA, CDR2 YSYEKL. Trimming pared 1 base from V and 4 bases from J, leaving 5 bases between. The CDR3 extends over 12 amino acids. This CDR3 reads CASSQGVYEQYF. The CDR3 DNA is TGCGCCAGCAGCCAAGGAGTTTACGAGCAGTACTTC.

This chain joins TRBV6-5 and TRBJ1-2; D perhaps matches TRBD1 (5 bases). Germline V gene lookup returns CDR1 MNHEY and CDR2 SVGAGI. Trimming removed 2 bases from V and 0 bases from J, with 13 bases in between. The CDR3 covers 16 residues. CDR3 sequence (DNA): TGTGCCAGCAGTTACAAGGACGGGGGTTCTAACTATGGCTACACCTTC. Translating it yields CASSYKDGGSNYGYTF.

This clone has a handful of counts. The chain combines TRBV11-2 with TRBJ1-1; D ambiguous. In germline, CDR1 is SGHAT, CDR2 FQNNGV. The germline V and J ends were trimmed by 3 bases and 4 bases, with 9 bases remaining between them. The CDR3 contains 13 residues. CDR3 bases: TGTGCCAGCAGCTTCACGACGGGCACTGAAGCTTTCTTT. The encoded protein is CASSFTTGTEAFF.

The rearrangement links TRBV11-2 to TRBJ2-1; 16 nucleotides agree with TRBD2. Per the germline V gene, CDR1 is SGHAT and CDR2 is FQNNGV. V lost 4 bases to trimming and J lost 1 base; unmatched junction nucleotides: 4. This CDR3 is 18 amino acids long. CDR3 in amino acids: CASSSGGLAGGSYNEQFF. CDR3 bases: TGTGCCAGCAGCTCCGGGGGACTAGCGGGAGGGTCCTACAATGAGCAGTTCTTC.

The chain employs TRBV2 and TRBJ2-2; 10 bases are a match to TRBD1. V was pared by 8 bases and J by 6 bases, with 6 bases of the junction left unmatched. Germline CDR1 SNHLY, CDR2 FYNNEI. CDR3 length: 14 amino acids. CDR3 coding DNA: TGTGCCAGCGGAGGACAGGGGGGGGCCGGGGAGCTGTTTTTT. Translated, it gives CASGGQGGAGELFF.

The rearrangement joins TRBV19 to TRBJ1-2; 9 bases map to TRBD1. The CDR3 spans 14 residues. The ends lost 5 bases at V and 6 bases at J; junction bases unmatched: 7. Looked up from germline, CDR1 is LNHDA and CDR2 is SQIVND (reference sequence). As DNA, the CDR3 is TGTGCCAGTAGTCCCAGGGACAGGGTAGATGGCTACACCTTC. This encodes CASSPRDRVDGYTF. The variable domain in full, with the rest retrieved from reference TRBV19 and TRBJ1-2, is DGGITQSPKYLFRKEGQNVTLSCEQNLNHDAMYWYRQDPGQGLRLIYYSQIVNDFQKGDIAEGYSVSREKKESFPLTVTSAQKNPTAFYLCASSPRDRVDGYTFGSGTRLTVV.